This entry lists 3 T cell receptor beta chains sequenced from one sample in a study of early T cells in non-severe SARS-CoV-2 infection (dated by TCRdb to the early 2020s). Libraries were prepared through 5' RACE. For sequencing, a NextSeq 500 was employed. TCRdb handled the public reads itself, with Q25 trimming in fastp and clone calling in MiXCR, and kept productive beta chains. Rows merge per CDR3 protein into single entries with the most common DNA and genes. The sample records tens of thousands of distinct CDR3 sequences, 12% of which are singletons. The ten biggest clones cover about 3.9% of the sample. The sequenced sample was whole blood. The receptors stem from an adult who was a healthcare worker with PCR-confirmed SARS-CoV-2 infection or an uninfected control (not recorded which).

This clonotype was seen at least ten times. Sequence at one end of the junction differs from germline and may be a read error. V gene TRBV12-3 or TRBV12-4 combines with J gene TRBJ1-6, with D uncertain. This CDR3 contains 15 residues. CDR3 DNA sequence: TGTGCCAGCAGTCCCGCCGGACGCTATAATTCACCCCTCCATTTT. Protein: CASSPAGRYNSPLHF.

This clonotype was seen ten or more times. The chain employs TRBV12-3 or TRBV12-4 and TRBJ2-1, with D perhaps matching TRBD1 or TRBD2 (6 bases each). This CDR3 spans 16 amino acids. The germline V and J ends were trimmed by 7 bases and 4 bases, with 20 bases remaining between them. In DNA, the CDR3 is TGTGCCAGCAAGGGACGGGGGCTGACCAGATACAATGAGCAGTTCTTC. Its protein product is CASKGRGLTRYNEQFF.

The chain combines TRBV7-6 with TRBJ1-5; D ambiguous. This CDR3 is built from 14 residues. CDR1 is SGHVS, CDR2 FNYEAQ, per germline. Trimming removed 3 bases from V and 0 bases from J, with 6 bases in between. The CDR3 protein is CASSLGTSNQPQHF. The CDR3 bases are TGTGCCAGCAGCTTGGGCACTAGCAATCAGCCCCAGCATTTT.